A single sample gave rise to the 26 T cell receptor beta chains below, sequenced in a study of regulatory T cells in long-lasting Graves disease. Libraries of TCR beta came from iRepertoire HTBI primers plus Arm-PCR of CDR3 regions. TCRdb fed the multiplex PCR reads into MiXCR, producing one record per CDR3 protein. The data contain about 440,000 distinct CDR3 sequences, 15% of them singletons. Time point specified: newly diagnosed GD, antithyroid drugs for less than 3 months. The authors made the TCR library using RNA they extracted from PBMCs. These same records also appear under a second study, on T cells in Graves' hyperthyroidism and ophthalmopathy.

Source: peripheral blood mononuclear cells (PBMCs), taken at new diagnosis, from a patient treated with antithyroid drugs. These receptor sequences come from a woman in her twenties or thirties with Graves disease.

A note on this clonotype: A much bigger clone sits one base away, suggesting this may be a read error. The rearrangement uses TRBV5-1 and TRBJ2-7; 7 bases match TRBD2. The V and J ends lost 0 bases and 7 bases, in that order; junction bases with no gene match: 13. The CDR3 is made up of 16 amino acids. The V gene's germline CDR1 is SGHRS and CDR2 YFSETQ. The CDR3 sequence is CASSLATGTTRNEQYF. The CDR3 DNA follows: TGCGCCAGCAGCTTGGCGACCGGGACTACCCGAAATGAGCAGTACTTC.

Details on this clonotype: A much larger clone lies one base from this, so it may be a read error. The CDR3 nucleotides read TGCAGTGCTAGGACCGAGAGTCGGCTAGCGGGATGGGATGAGCAGTACTTC. Translated: CSARTESRLAGWDEQYF. This sequence joins TRBV20-1 and TRBJ2-7; 9 bases match TRBD2. The ends lost 3 bases at V and 7 bases at J; junction bases unmatched: 19. The CDR3 runs to 17 residues. Germline V gene sequence: CDR1 DFQATT, CDR2 SNEGSKA (reference sequence).

This clonotype occurred many times. J is TRBJ2-1 and V is TRBV12-5; weak D call: TRBD1 (5 bases). V was pared by 5 bases and J by 6 bases, with 26 bases between. Germline V gives CDR1 LGHNT, CDR2 FRNRAP. This CDR3 is built from 18 residues. The DNA of the CDR3 is TGTGCTAGTGGTCGACAGTACGATCATGAGTACTACATCAATGAGCAGTTCTTC. This sequence encodes CASGRQYDHEYYINEQFF.

This clonotype was counted many times. The genes are TRBV14 and TRBJ2-7; D is possibly TRBD1 (5 bases). The CDR3 is 18 residues long. CDR1 is SGHDN and CDR2 is FVKESK in the germline V gene. Trimming took off 1 base at V and 2 bases at J, with 21 bases between the two ends. This CDR3 is CASSQVPTTADYTYEQYF. In nucleotides, the CDR3 is TGTGCCAGCAGCCAAGTCCCAACGACAGCAGATTACACCTACGAGCAGTACTTC. Drawing the rest from reference TRBV14 and TRBJ2-7, the complete variable domain is EAGVTQFPSHSVIEKGQTVTLRCDPISGHDNLYWYRRVMGKEIKFLLHFVKESKQDESGMPNNRFLAERTGGTYSTLKVQPAELEDSGVYFCASSQVPTTADYTYEQYFGPGTRLTVT.

At least ten counts were recorded for this clonotype. The rearrangement uses TRBV18 and TRBJ1-5, with unresolved D. V was trimmed by 2 bases and J by 3 bases, leaving 5 bases between them. This CDR3 contains 13 residues. Germline CDR1 is KGHSH and CDR2 is LQKENI. The DNA of the CDR3 is TGTGCCAGCTCACCATCCGTCAATCAGCCCCAGCATTTT. Its protein is CASSPSVNQPQHF.

In this sample, this clonotype turned up a few times. This chain uses TRBV7-6 with TRBJ2-1; TRBD1 aligns across 12 bases. V lost 2 bases and J lost 7; bases outside the gene matches: 6. Germline-derived CDR1 and CDR2 are SGHVS and FNYEAQ. The CDR3 consists of 16 residues. CDR3 DNA sequence: TGTGCCAGCAGCTTATGGGGGACAGGGGGCAAGAATGAGCAGTTCTTC. It encodes CASSLWGTGGKNEQFF.

This clonotype has at least ten counts. CDR3 region: CASSPLRGQGLTPDQPQHF. The CDR3 DNA sequence: TGTGCCAGCAGCCCGCTCCGGGGACAGGGTCTAACCCCAGATCAGCCCCAGCATTTT. The chain uses TRBV3-1 and TRBJ1-5, with 9 bases that match TRBD1. The V gene's germline CDR1 is LGHDT and CDR2 YNNKEL (reference sequence). This CDR3 region has 19 residues. After removal of 4 bases from V and 5 bases from J, the junction contained 18 bases not matched to a gene.

This clonotype was counted at least ten times. This chain uses TRBV13 with TRBJ2-7, with D possibly matching TRBD2 (6 bases). Looked up from germline, CDR1 is PRHDT and CDR2 is FYEKMQ (reference sequence). The V and J ends lost 5 bases and 4 bases respectively, with 12 bases between them. This CDR3 comprises 13 residues. For the CDR3, the DNA is TGTGCCAGCAGCCCGGGGACTCGATACGAGCAGTACTTC. This sequence encodes CASSPGTRYEQYF. The full variable domain, rest sourced from reference TRBV13 and TRBJ2-7, is AAGVIQSPRHLIKEKRETATLKCYPIPRHDTVYWYQQGPGQDPQFLISFYEKMQSDKGSIPDRFSAQQFSDYHSELNMSSLELGDSALYFCASSPGTRYEQYFGPGTRLTVT.

Of note for this clonotype: The germline gene is not matched at one end of the junction; a read error may be the cause. The V call is TRBV12-3 or TRBV12-4, the J call TRBJ2-4; possible D gene TRBD2, 5 bases. This CDR3 spans 11 amino acids. The CDR3 is CASRRGLLKYF. DNA of the CDR3: TGTGCCAGCAGGCGAGGGCTCCTTAAGTACTTT.

This clonotype was seen a handful of times. V gene TRBV5-1 combines with J gene TRBJ2-7, with 12 bases lining up with TRBD2. V lost 2 bases to trimming and J lost 5 bases; unmatched junction nucleotides: 5. This CDR3 is 15 amino acids long. Germline lookup yields CDR1 SGHRS and CDR2 YFSETQ. CDR3 loop: CASSFETSGSHEQYF. The CDR3 DNA sequence: TGCGCCAGCAGCTTCGAGACTAGCGGGAGCCACGAGCAGTACTTC.

The sample holds a few counts of this clonotype. V and J are TRBV9 and TRBJ1-3; D might be TRBD1 (5 bases). The CDR3 is 14 amino acids. Germline CDR1 is SGDLS and CDR2 is YYNGEE. Trimming cost V 2 bases and J 4 bases, with 10 bases left between them. CDR3 amino acids: CASSVGTEGNTIYF. The DNA for the CDR3 is TGTGCCAGCAGCGTCGGGACGGAAGGAAACACCATATATTTT.

This clonotype was seen repeatedly, ten times or more. The V gene is TRBV12-3 or TRBV12-4, the J gene TRBJ2-7, with D tentatively TRBD1 (6 bases). The germline V and J ends were trimmed by 2 bases and 3 bases, with 20 bases remaining between them. The CDR3 is made up of 17 amino acids. CDR3 in DNA: TGTGCCAGCAGTTTACTCGTACTAGGCAGGGGAAACTACGAGCAGTACTTC. Protein: CASSLLVLGRGNYEQYF.

This clonotype showed up many times. The chain joins TRBV10-3 to TRBJ1-2; D remains ambiguous. Germline V gene data show CDR1 as ENHRY and CDR2 as SYGVKD. V dropped 4 bases and J dropped 7 bases, with 7 bases sitting between them. This CDR3 is 11 amino acids long. This CDR3 is CAISGVSGYTF. DNA of the CDR3: TGTGCCATCAGTGGGGTGTCTGGCTACACCTTC.

This clonotype was found many times. The chain uses TRBV18 and TRBJ1-5; tentatively, D is TRBD1 (6 bases). The CDR3 consists of 15 residues. Germline V gene data show CDR1 as KGHSH and CDR2 as LQKENI. Trimming took 5 bases from V and 4 from J, leaving 15 bases between them. CDR3 region: CASSFQGFGNQPQHF. DNA for the CDR3: TGTGCCAGCTCATTTCAGGGGTTTGGGAATCAGCCCCAGCATTTT.

The V gene is TRBV5-1, the J gene TRBJ1-1, with 7 positions matching TRBD1. This CDR3 has 17 amino acids. Trimming took 4 bases from V and 5 from J; bases not matched to a gene: 17. CDR1 is SGHRS, CDR2 YFSETQ, per germline. The CDR3 sequence is CASSPRPVTGVGTEAFF. CDR3 bases: TGCGCCAGCAGCCCCCGCCCGGTTACAGGGGTGGGGACTGAAGCTTTCTTT.

J is TRBJ2-1 and V is TRBV4-2; the match to TRBD1 covers 7 bases. With V trimmed by 0 bases and J by 5 bases, 4 bases remained unmatched. This CDR3 region has 15 residues. The germline gives CDR1 LGHNA, CDR2 YNFKEQ. This CDR3 reads CASSQEGQRDNEQFF. Here the CDR3 DNA reads TGTGCCAGCAGCCAAGAGGGACAGAGAGACAATGAGCAGTTCTTC.

There are many counts of this clonotype. This sequence joins TRBV7-9 and TRBJ2-3; D is ambiguous. Germline-derived CDR1 and CDR2 are SEHNR and FQNEAQ (reference sequence). This CDR3 has 11 amino acids. Trimming left V 6 bases short and J 4 bases short, with 5 bases between. This chain's CDR3 is CASSWPDTQYF. The CDR3 bases are TGTGCCAGCAGTTGGCCAGATACGCAGTATTTT.

This clonotype was seen only a few times. The rearrangement uses TRBV5-4 and TRBJ2-3, with D perhaps matching TRBD1 or TRBD2 (6 bases each). V lost 2 bases, J lost 6 bases, and 10 bases lay in between. The V gene's germline CDR1 is SGHNT and CDR2 YYREEE (reference sequence). The CDR3 contains 13 residues. DNA for the CDR3: TGTGCCAGCAGCTTTAGGGGGGCCGATACGCAGTATTTT. It encodes CASSFRGADTQYF.

There are many counts of this clonotype. V is TRBV10-3 and J is TRBJ2-3; TRBD2 aligns across 9 bases. V lost 10 bases to trimming and J lost 3 bases; unmatched junction nucleotides: 14. Germline CDR1 is ENHRY and CDR2 is SYGVKD. CDR3 length: 16 amino acids. The CDR3 here is CATRTASGKWTDTQYF. The CDR3 nucleotides read TGTGCCACCCGAACCGCTAGCGGGAAATGGACAGATACGCAGTATTTT.

The genes are TRBV9 and TRBJ2-7; 8 bases match TRBD1. Germline CDR1 is SGDLS and CDR2 is YYNGEE. Unmatched junction bases numbered 8, after V lost 2 bases and J lost 4 bases. The CDR3 length is 15 residues. The CDR3 region is CASSVLGQGSYEQYF. CDR3 sequence (DNA): TGTGCCAGCAGCGTTCTCGGACAGGGTTCTTACGAGCAGTACTTC.

This rearrangement joins TRBV28 to TRBJ1-6; 7 positions match TRBD1. J was trimmed by 8 bases and V by 10 bases; bases with no gene match: 11. This CDR3 comprises 14 residues. CDR1 MDHEN and CDR2 SYDVKM come from the germline V gene. The chain's CDR3 is CAIQPQGEHSPLHF. CDR3 nucleotides: TGTGCCATACAACCTCAGGGGGAACATTCACCCCTCCACTTT.

The chain combines TRBV2 with TRBJ2-1; 9 bases agree with TRBD2. From germline, CDR1 is SNHLY and CDR2 FYNNEI. The CDR3 length is 16 residues. Losses at the gene ends were 7 bases for V and 8 bases for J; bases not matched to a gene: 15. The CDR3 DNA reads TGTGCCAGCAACCCGAGATTAGCGGGGGCCTCCCATGAGCAGTTCTTC. Protein product: CASNPRLAGASHEQFF.

This clonotype has a count of ten or more. V gene TRBV2 combines with J gene TRBJ2-7; D is possibly TRBD1 or TRBD2 (5 bases each). Germline-derived CDR1 and CDR2 are SNHLY and FYNNEI. The CDR3 is 14 amino acids. The V end was cut by 4 bases, the J end by 7 bases, with 17 bases between. The CDR3 spells CASSAGRVDGEQYF. The CDR3, as DNA: TGTGCCAGCAGTGCAGGGAGAGTGGATGGTGAGCAGTACTTC.

The sample holds many counts of this clonotype. The chain couples TRBV5-5 to TRBJ2-1, with D unclear. V shed 4 bases and J shed 15 bases, with 14 bases lying between them. The CDR3 covers 11 residues. The germline V gene encodes CDR1 SGHKS and CDR2 YYEKEE (reference sequence). In DNA form, the CDR3 reads TGTGCCAGCAGCCCCCTGGGTTTGCCGTTCTTC. Translation gives CASSPLGLPFF.

This clonotype has just a few counts. The rearrangement links TRBV11-2 to TRBJ1-3; D gene uncertain. CDR1 is SGHAT and CDR2 is FQNNGV in the germline V gene. V gave up 4 bases and J gave up 4 bases, with 17 bases separating them. The CDR3 has 16 amino acids. Here the CDR3 DNA reads TGTGCCAGCAGCTCCGGAAGGAGACCAGCGGGAAACACCATATATTTT. The encoded protein is CASSSGRRPAGNTIYF.

This clonotype was seen ten or more times. V and J are TRBV4-2 and TRBJ1-2; TRBD1 aligns across 7 bases. V lost 4 bases, J lost 4 bases, and 9 bases stayed unmatched. This CDR3 contains 15 residues. CDR1 is LGHNA and CDR2 is YNFKEQ in the germline V gene. CDR3 sequence: CASSRDLQGRYGYTF. DNA of the CDR3: TGTGCCAGCAGCCGGGACCTACAGGGGCGCTATGGCTACACCTTC.